This T cell receptor (beta chain) was captured in a study of blood T cell repertoires in COVID-19. Study information: Samples came from the United States, Italy and Spain, spanning acute and convalescent COVID-19. T cells, B-cell-depleted T cells, or PBMCs supplied cDNA or gDNA.

J gave up 5 bases and V 5 bases, and 9 bases lay outside the gene matches. The germline V gene encodes CDR1 LNHDA and CDR2 SQIVND (reference sequence). CDR3 length: 16 residues. Per the original data handling: Researchers report that nucleated cell counts were estimated from reference gene primer amplification. TCRdb's copy holds only in-frame clones and misses some; the assay was immunoSEQ multiplex PCR. For V, J and clone size, that table is used; D and trimming come from the DNA. The sample includes 60,000 to 85,000 clones, 83% seen only once; the top ten take roughly 43%. The chain recombines TRBV19 with TRBJ2-5, with 12 bases fitting TRBD2. This TCR derives from an older man with acute or convalescent COVID-19. Material for sequencing was peripheral blood. The CDR3 nucleotides are TGTGCCAGTAGTCCCCGGACTAGCGGGGTGTGGGAGACCCAGTACTTC. Protein sequence: CASSPRTSGVWETQYF.